One and the same sample provided the 24 T cell receptor beta chains below, sequenced in a study of ipilimumab plus nivolumab after autologous stem cell transplantation (dated by TCRdb to about 2021). The library was produced with the immunoSEQ multiplex PCR assay. TCRdb took over this immuneACCESS table, retaining in-frame rearrangements with V and J assigned. Such tables are incomplete; in checked studies, under half of the missing clones stem from an unresolved V gene, and the remainder is unexplained. The sample yields fewer than 20,000 clones; approximately 82% were counted once. Of the sample, roughly 24% is held by the ten largest clones. The sample in question was PBMCs, obtained in a trial of ipilimumab plus nivolumab as post-transplant consolidation. The source is a male donor with diffuse large B-cell lymphoma.

This sequence joins TRBV2 and TRBJ2-1; tentative D call: TRBD2 (5 bases). V lost 6 bases, J lost 7 bases, and 13 bases lay in between. The germline V gene encodes CDR1 SNHLY and CDR2 FYNNEI. The CDR3 loop spans 13 amino acids. CDR3 coding DNA: TGTGCCAGCAGGGGAGACCCATCTAATGAGCAGTTCTTC. It encodes CASRGDPSNEQFF.

The rearrangement links TRBV7-8 to TRBJ2-5, with TRBD1 matching over 9 bases. Looked up from germline, CDR1 is SGHVS and CDR2 is FQNEAQ. Trimming at V came to 5 bases and at J to 5 bases, leaving 9 bases not matched to a gene. The CDR3 totals 15 residues. The CDR3, as DNA: TGTGCCAGCAGCGCGCCGGACAGGGGCGGGGAGACCCAGTACTTC. It translates to CASSAPDRGGETQYF. The complete variable domain, with remaining parts taken from reference TRBV7-8 and TRBJ2-5, reads GAGVSQSPRYKVAKRGQDVALRCDPISGHVSLFWYQQALGQGPEFLTYFQNEAQLDKSGLPSDRFFAERPEGSVSTLKIQRTQQEDSAVYLCASSAPDRGGETQYFGPGTRLLVL.

The J gene is TRBJ1-2, the V gene TRBV5-1; tentatively, D is TRBD1 (6 bases). Germline loops: CDR1 SGHRS, CDR2 YFSETQ. This CDR3 contains 15 residues. V lost 6 bases to trimming and J lost 5 bases, with 20 bases between them. Here the CDR3 DNA reads TGCGCCAGCACCCAGACGGCGGGACAAAAATATGGCTACACCTTC. It translates to CASTQTAGQKYGYTF.

The chain is built from TRBV5-6 and TRBJ1-2, with D unclear. With 1 base removed from V and 3 bases from J, the gap between germline ends came to 7 bases. The CDR3 spans 13 residues. The germline V gene encodes CDR1 SGHDT and CDR2 YYEEEE. The DNA of the CDR3 is TGTGCCAGCAGCTTGAGTAGGGACTATGGCTACACCTTC. Protein: CASSLSRDYGYTF. Full variable domain (rest looked up from reference TRBV5-6 and TRBJ1-2): DAGVTQSPTHLIKTRGQQVTLRCSPKSGHDTVSWYQQALGQGPQFIFQYYEEEERQRGNFPDRFSGHQFPNYSSELNVNALLLGDSALYLCASSLSRDYGYTFGSGTRLTVV.

Sample share makes this clone medium-sized. The rearrangement joins TRBV16 to TRBJ1-1; no reliable D call. The CDR3 runs to 12 residues. The V gene's germline CDR1 is KGHSY and CDR2 FQNENV. Trimming removed 0 bases from V and 4 bases from J, with 3 bases in between. CDR3: CASSQSVTEAFF. As DNA, the CDR3 is TGTGCCAGCAGCCAATCGGTCACTGAAGCTTTCTTT.

Written as DNA, the CDR3 is TGTGCCAGCTCACCGGGGACAGACTATGGCTACACCTTC. Protein sequence: CASSPGTDYGYTF. The chain carries TRBV18 and TRBJ1-2; TRBD1 aligns across 7 bases. Germline values: CDR1 KGHSH, CDR2 LQKENI. V was clipped by 3 bases and J by 3 bases; unmatched bases: 1. CDR3 length: 13 residues.

This clone was seen only once. V is TRBV9 and J is TRBJ2-2; D is tentatively TRBD1 or TRBD2 (5 bases each). Germline loops: CDR1 SGDLS, CDR2 YYNGEE. Trimming left V 0 bases short and J 2 bases short, with 14 bases between. This CDR3 has 17 amino acids. The CDR3 DNA is TGTGCCAGCAGCGTAGCTTTGGGGGAACCCAACACCGGGGAGCTGTTTTTT. This sequence encodes CASSVALGEPNTGELFF.

The chain carries TRBV18 and TRBJ2-7; 12 bases are a match to TRBD2. CDR3 length equals 16 residues. From germline, CDR1 is KGHSH and CDR2 LQKENI. V lost 5 bases and J lost 6; bases outside the gene matches: 11. CDR3 sequence: CASSSPASGGAGEQYF. The CDR3 DNA is TGTGCCAGCTCATCCCCGGCTAGCGGGGGGGCTGGCGAGCAGTACTTC.

The chain uses TRBV6-5 and TRBJ1-3; the D is unclear. The ends were cut back, 0 bases at V and 2 bases at J, with 11 bases in the middle. Germline CDR1 and CDR2: MNHEY and SVGAGI. This CDR3 region has 16 residues. The CDR3 DNA reads TGTGCCAGCAGTTACTCGAGTAACCTGGCTGGAAACACCATATATTTT. This translates into CASSYSSNLAGNTIYF.

The chain is built from TRBV15 and TRBJ1-6; TRBD1 agrees at 9 bases. Germline-derived CDR1 and CDR2 are LNHNV and YYDKDF (reference sequence). J lost 10 bases, V lost 3 bases, and 7 bases had no gene match. This CDR3 contains 15 residues. The CDR3 region has the DNA TGTGCCACCAGCAGGATGACAGGGGGAGGATCACCCCTCCACTTT. Translating it yields CATSRMTGGGSPLHF.

The chain couples TRBV5-4 to TRBJ1-3; no firm D call. Trimming took 0 bases from V and 2 from J, leaving 3 bases between them. This CDR3 is 13 amino acids long. Germline assignment: CDR1 SGHNT and CDR2 YYREEE (reference sequence). The CDR3, as DNA: TGTGCCAGCAGCTTGGGGACTGGAAACACCATATATTTT. This sequence encodes CASSLGTGNTIYF. The full variable domain, in which reference TRBV5-4 and TRBJ1-3 provide the parts outside the CDR3, is ETGVTQSPTHLIKTRGQQVTLRCSSQSGHNTVSWYQQALGQGPQFIFQYYREEENGRGNFPPRFSGLQFPNYSSELNVNALELDDSALYLCASSLGTGNTIYFGEGSWLTVV.

The chain has TRBV13 and TRBJ1-2; 7 bases agree with TRBD1. Trimming cost V 5 bases and J 3 bases; bases outside gene matches: 12. CDR1 and CDR2 from the germline V gene are PRHDT and FYEKMQ (reference sequence). This CDR3 contains 16 residues. The CDR3 nucleotides read TGTGCCAGCAGCGTAGACAGGGCGGGGATGGACTATGGCTACACCTTC. It specifies CASSVDRAGMDYGYTF.

The J gene is TRBJ2-1, the V gene TRBV4-3, with a tentative D call TRBD1 (6 bases). Trimming left V 0 bases short and J 5 bases short, with 8 bases between. The CDR3 spans 14 residues. CDR1 and CDR2 from the germline V gene are LGHNA and YSLEER. The DNA for the CDR3 is TGCGCCAGCAGCCAAGATGGACAGAACAATGAGCAGTTCTTC. Its translation: CASSQDGQNNEQFF.

The genes are TRBV4-3 and TRBJ2-1; the D gene is possibly TRBD1 (6 bases). This CDR3 spans 15 amino acids. Trimming pared 0 bases from V and 2 bases from J, leaving 8 bases between. Per the germline V gene, CDR1 is LGHNA and CDR2 is YSLEER. The CDR3 DNA reads as TGCGCCAGCAGCCAAGAATCAGGGGCCTACAATGAGCAGTTCTTC. As protein: CASSQESGAYNEQFF.

V is TRBV5-8 and J is TRBJ2-3; TRBD2 matches 8 bases. The CDR3 loop spans 14 amino acids. The J segment lost 6 bases and the V segment lost 1 base, leaving 4 bases of the junction unmatched. CDR1 SGHTS and CDR2 YDEGEE come from the germline V gene. Written as DNA, the CDR3 is TGTGCCAGCAGCTTGATGGGACTAGATGATACGCAGTATTTT. Translation gives CASSLMGLDDTQYF.

The CDR3 sequence: CASSQWGSPEAFF. The CDR3 coding sequence is TGTGCCAGCAGCCAATGGGGTTCGCCTGAAGCTTTCTTT. This rearrangement joins TRBV14 to TRBJ1-1; D is ambiguous. Germline V gives CDR1 SGHDN, CDR2 FVKESK. The CDR3 runs to 13 residues. V lost 2 bases and J lost 6, with 10 bases in between.

Notes on this clone: The junction departs from the called germline gene at one end, perhaps through a read error. This CDR3 is also generated by other DNA sequences in the sample. V and J are TRBV2 and TRBJ2-7, with 10 bases matching TRBD1. Germline lookup yields CDR1 SNHLY and CDR2 FYNNEI. The CDR3 totals 15 residues. As DNA, the CDR3 is TGTGCCAGCAGCGACGACGGACAGGGGGGTTACGAACAGTACTTC. Residues: CASSDDGQGGYEQYF.

As DNA, the CDR3 is TGTGCCAGCAGCTTAGGCCTGGGAGTCCACTACGAGCAGTACTTC. Translated, it gives CASSLGLGVHYEQYF. This chain connects TRBV11-3 to TRBJ2-7, with D possibly TRBD2 on 5 matching bases. V lost 1 base, J lost 3 bases, and 13 bases lay in between. Germline V lookup: CDR1 SGHNT, CDR2 YENEEA. The length of the CDR3 is 15 residues.

The gene calls are TRBV28 and TRBJ2-5, with 7 bases fitting TRBD2. CDR3 size: 13 residues. V lost 5 bases to trimming and J lost 7 bases; unmatched junction nucleotides: 7. Germline CDR1 and CDR2: MDHEN and SYDVKM. CDR3: CASSPPGRGTQYF. The CDR3 DNA reads as TGTGCCAGCAGTCCCCCAGGGAGGGGGACCCAGTACTTC.

The chain is built from TRBV11-1 and TRBJ1-1, with D perhaps matching TRBD1 (5 bases). The CDR3 loop spans 13 amino acids. In germline, CDR1 is SGHAT, CDR2 FQDESV (reference sequence). V lost 5 bases, J lost 7 bases, and 14 bases lay in between. The chain's CDR3 is CASSLDRGNEAFF. CDR3 DNA sequence: TGTGCCAGCAGCCTAGACCGGGGGAATGAAGCTTTCTTT.

The V gene is TRBV7-9, the J gene TRBJ1-1; D uncertain. The CDR3 length is 14 residues. Trimming removed 1 base at V and 1 base at J, with 7 bases between. Germline CDR1 is SEHNR and CDR2 is FQNEAQ (reference sequence). CDR3 amino acids: CASSLGGRNTEAFF. The CDR3 DNA follows: TGTGCCAGCAGCTTAGGCGGCCGGAACACTGAAGCTTTCTTT. Full variable domain (rest looked up from reference TRBV7-9 and TRBJ1-1): DTGVSQNPRHKITKRGQNVTFRCDPISEHNRLYWYRQTLGQGPEFLTYFQNEAQLEKSRLLSDRFSAERPKGSFSTLEIQRTEQGDSAMYLCASSLGGRNTEAFFGQGTRLTVV.

The sample holds a few counts of this clone. The chain couples TRBV4-1 to TRBJ2-1; D remains ambiguous. The CDR3 has 13 residues. Trimming removed 4 bases at V and 4 bases at J, with 8 bases between. Germline lookup yields CDR1 MGHRA and CDR2 YSYEKL. CDR3: CASSRASYNEQFF. DNA of the CDR3: TGCGCCAGCAGCCGGGCTTCGTACAATGAGCAGTTCTTC.

The rearrangement joins TRBV4-1 to TRBJ1-3; D is perhaps TRBD1 (6 bases). V was trimmed by 8 bases and J by 0 bases, leaving 14 bases between them. Germline lookup yields CDR1 MGHRA and CDR2 YSYEKL. CDR3 size: 15 residues. CDR3: CASSGMGASGNTIYF. In DNA, the CDR3 is TGCGCCAGCTCAGGGATGGGGGCCTCTGGAAACACCATATATTTT.

This clone was found a few times. The chain carries TRBV10-3 and TRBJ1-1; D call uncertain. Deletions cut 10 bases from V and 1 base from J, with 19 bases between. Germline V gene sequence: CDR1 ENHRY, CDR2 SYGVKD. CDR3 length: 15 residues. The CDR3 sequence: CASTGQINPNTEAFF. The CDR3 nucleotides read TGTGCCAGCACCGGGCAGATAAACCCGAACACTGAAGCTTTCTTT.